The sequence of this TCR beta chain was determined in a study of T cells after yellow fever vaccination (dated by TCRdb to the late 2010s). Regarding the complete study: The SMART-Seq v4 Ultra Low Input RNA kit was used to prepare libraries from fractions with low cell numbers. Bulk PBMC replicates and cell subsets were isolated from blood drawn at multiple timepoints before and after both primary and secondary immunization. To track T-cell clones before and after primary and booster YFV17D yellow fever vaccination, bulk TCR alpha and beta repertoires were sequenced longitudinally. Two healthy male donors, one aged 18 to 30 and one aged 30 to 39 years, were included in the cohort.

This clonotype was observed at least ten times. The specificity of this receptor is unknown. No base qualities exist here, and no much larger clone lies one base off it. The intended sense of this specimen's treatment or condition label: live attenuated yellow fever vaccine strain. A standard Ficoll-Paque protocol was used to isolate PBMCs from peripheral blood. Dynabeads CD4 and CD8 positive selection kits were used to isolate the CD4 and CD8 T-cell fractions. TriZol was used to extract RNA from bulk PBMCs, from CD4 and CD8 fractions, and from dextramer-positive and dextramer-negative fractions. Sequences SQVTM (CDR1) and ANQGSEA (CDR2) are obtained from the germline V gene. The CDR3 covers 13 residues, taking in both the cysteine and the phenylalanine. CDR3 DNA only is kept here, 39 bases in frame from base 1. V and J are trimmed by 4 bases and 4 bases, and the gene matches miss 2 bases of the junction.

Synthesis of TCR cDNA relied on 5'RACE template switching, a step that introduced a universal primer site along with unique molecular identifiers. Priming for cDNA synthesis came from both the TCR alpha and TCR beta constant segments. Libraries were amplified in two PCR steps, with sample barcodes and sequencing adapters added in the second step. Sequencing of the libraries was done on either Illumina HiSeq 2500 (2x100 bp) or NovaSeq (2x150 bp). In the authors' own workflow: Demultiplexing of reads and collapsing into UMI consensus sequences were performed with MIGEC, and V(D)J alignment was carried out with MiXCR. Vaccine-responding clonotypes were identified with edgeR using replicate PBMC samples, with FDR below 0.01 and a log2 fold change above 5 up to day 15 being required. CD4 or CD8 identity was assigned to each bulk clonotype according to whether the clonotype was present at higher abundance in the sequenced CD4 repertoire or the sequenced CD8 repertoire. TCRdb passed the public sequencing reads through fastp at Q25 and MiXCR, retaining productive beta sequences. Rows are combined by CDR3 protein, so each entry shows the most common genes and DNA. The V and J calls and clone size are TCRdb's, not the authors'. The table for this sample lists some 100,000 distinct CDR3 sequences; more than 5.5% of them were counted only once. In total, the top ten clones hold approximately 2.7% of the sample.

What the work shows at the level of the full study, not this receptor alone: A small fraction of clonotypes appeared in both the CD4 and CD8 compartments, likely as a result of convergent recombination. The secondary T-cell response was weaker than the primary response but faster, peaking on day 5 instead of day 15. After the booster, most of the clones that had expanded following primary vaccination were detected again (almost 98% of CD4 and around 88% of CD8), which suggests that memory was broadly maintained. Because only two donors were included in the study, the extent to which the findings can be generalized is limited. Computational filtering was needed because FACS-sorted repertoires could contain abundant contaminating clonotypes from the bulk population.

The chain uses TRBV29-1 and TRBJ2-5, and 11 junction bases match TRBD2. The starting material was CD4+ T cells sorted from PBMCs, obtained about 41 days after the first yellow fever vaccination. This sequence originates from a young man who received the YFV17D yellow fever vaccine. The CDR3 amino acid sequence is: CSVVSGGGETQYF. The sequenced DNA: TGCAGCGTTGTTAGCGGGGGGGGAGAGACCCAGTACTTC.